This T cell receptor beta chain was recovered during a study of CDR3 diversity in severe acne. V lost 6 bases and J 8 bases, leaving 23 bases between the germline ends. The CDR3 is 15 residues long. Looked up from germline, CDR1 is LNHDA and CDR2 is SQIVND (reference sequence). TCRdb fed the PCR reads into MiXCR, producing one record per CDR3 protein. Of about 86,000 distinct CDR3 sequences listed, approximately 51% were seen once; the top ten hold more than 13%. This rearrangement joins TRBV19 to TRBJ2-7; D possibly matches TRBD1 or TRBD2 (5 bases each). The sequencing input was blood. The TCR was taken from a male donor in good health, without acne. The CDR3 coding sequence is TGTGCCAGTAGATTCATAGGGGCGACGGGGCCCCAGCAGTACTTC. It is translated as CASRFIGATGPQQYF.